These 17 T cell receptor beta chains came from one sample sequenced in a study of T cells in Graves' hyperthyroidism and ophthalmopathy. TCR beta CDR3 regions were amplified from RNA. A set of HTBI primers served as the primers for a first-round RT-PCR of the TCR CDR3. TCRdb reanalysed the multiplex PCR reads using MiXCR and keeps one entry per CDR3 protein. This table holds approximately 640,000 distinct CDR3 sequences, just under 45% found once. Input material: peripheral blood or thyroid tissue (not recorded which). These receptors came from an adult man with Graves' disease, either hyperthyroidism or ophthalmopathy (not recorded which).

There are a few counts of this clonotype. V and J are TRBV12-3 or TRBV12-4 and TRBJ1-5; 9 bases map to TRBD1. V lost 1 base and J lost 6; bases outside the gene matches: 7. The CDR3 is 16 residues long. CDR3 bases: TGTGCCAGCAGTTTAGGTACAGGGGGCACCAGTCAGCCCCAGCATTTT. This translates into CASSLGTGGTSQPQHF.

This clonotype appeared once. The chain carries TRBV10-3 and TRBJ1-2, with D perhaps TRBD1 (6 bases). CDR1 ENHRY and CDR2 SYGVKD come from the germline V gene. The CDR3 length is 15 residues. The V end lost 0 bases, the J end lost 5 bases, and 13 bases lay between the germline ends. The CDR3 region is CAISESTGTDYGYTF. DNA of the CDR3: TGTGCCATCAGTGAGTCTACAGGGACGGATTATGGCTACACCTTC.

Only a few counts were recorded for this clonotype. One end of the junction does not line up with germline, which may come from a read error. CDR3 loop: CASSPGQGRGNTEAFF. For the CDR3, the DNA is TGTGCCAGCAGTCCGGGACAGGGTCGAGGGAACACTGAAGCTTTCTTT. The chain is built from TRBV10-3 and TRBJ1-1; the match to TRBD1 covers 9 bases. The germline CDR1 and CDR2 sequences are ENHRY and SYGVKD. The CDR3 has 16 amino acids.

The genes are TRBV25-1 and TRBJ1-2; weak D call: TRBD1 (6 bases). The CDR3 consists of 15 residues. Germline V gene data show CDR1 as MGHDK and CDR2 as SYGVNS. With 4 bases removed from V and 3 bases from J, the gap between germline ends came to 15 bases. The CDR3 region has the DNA TGTGCCAGCAGTGCTAGGGGGTCGACAGACTATGGCTACACCTTC. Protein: CASSARGSTDYGYTF.

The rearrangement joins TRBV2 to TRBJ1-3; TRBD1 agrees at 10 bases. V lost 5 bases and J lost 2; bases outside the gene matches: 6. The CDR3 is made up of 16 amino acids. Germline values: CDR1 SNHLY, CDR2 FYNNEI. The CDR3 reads CASSPGQGVAGNTIYF. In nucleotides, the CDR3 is TGTGCCAGCAGTCCCGGACAGGGGGTAGCTGGAAACACCATATATTTT.

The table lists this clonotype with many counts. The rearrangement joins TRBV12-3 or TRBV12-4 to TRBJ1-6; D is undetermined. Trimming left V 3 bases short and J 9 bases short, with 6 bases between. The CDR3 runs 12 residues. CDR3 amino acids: CASSLRSSPLHF. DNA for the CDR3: TGTGCCAGCAGTTTGCGCAGTTCACCCCTCCACTTT.

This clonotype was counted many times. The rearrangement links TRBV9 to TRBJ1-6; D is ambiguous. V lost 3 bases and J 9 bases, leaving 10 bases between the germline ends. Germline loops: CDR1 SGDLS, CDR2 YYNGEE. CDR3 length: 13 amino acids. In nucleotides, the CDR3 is TGTGCCAGCAGCGCGGGTAATCGTTCACCCCTCCACTTT. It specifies CASSAGNRSPLHF.

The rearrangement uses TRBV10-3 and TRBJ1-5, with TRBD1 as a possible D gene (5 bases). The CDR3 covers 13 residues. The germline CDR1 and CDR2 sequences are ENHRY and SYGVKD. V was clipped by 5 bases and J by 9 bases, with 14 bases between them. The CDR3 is CAISLGGVRPQHF. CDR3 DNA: TGTGCCATCAGTTTAGGAGGGGTGCGGCCCCAGCATTTT.

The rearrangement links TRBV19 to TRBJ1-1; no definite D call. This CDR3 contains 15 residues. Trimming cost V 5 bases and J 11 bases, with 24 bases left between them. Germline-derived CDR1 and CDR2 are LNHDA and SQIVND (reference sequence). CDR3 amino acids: CASSVPVTTSPYAFF. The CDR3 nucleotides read TGTGCCAGTAGTGTCCCCGTGACTACATCGCCGTATGCTTTCTTT.

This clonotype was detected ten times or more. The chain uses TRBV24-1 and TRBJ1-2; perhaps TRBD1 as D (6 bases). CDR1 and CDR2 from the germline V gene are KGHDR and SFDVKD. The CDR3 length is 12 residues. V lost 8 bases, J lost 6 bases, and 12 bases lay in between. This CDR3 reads CATKGGTDGYTF. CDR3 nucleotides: TGTGCCACCAAGGGGGGAACGGATGGCTACACCTTC.

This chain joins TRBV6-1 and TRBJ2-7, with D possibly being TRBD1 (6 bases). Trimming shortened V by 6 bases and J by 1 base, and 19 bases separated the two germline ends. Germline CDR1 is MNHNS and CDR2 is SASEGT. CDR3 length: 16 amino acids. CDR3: CASRATAGAGSYEQYF. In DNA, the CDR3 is TGTGCCAGCAGAGCTACCGCAGGGGCAGGATCCTACGAGCAGTACTTC.

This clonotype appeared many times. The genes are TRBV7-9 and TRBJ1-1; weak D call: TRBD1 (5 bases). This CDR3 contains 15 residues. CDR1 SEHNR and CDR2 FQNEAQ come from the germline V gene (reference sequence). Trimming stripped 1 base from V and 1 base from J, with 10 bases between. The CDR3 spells CASSLVQGGNTEAFF. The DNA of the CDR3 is TGTGCCAGCAGCTTAGTGCAGGGAGGGAACACTGAAGCTTTCTTT.

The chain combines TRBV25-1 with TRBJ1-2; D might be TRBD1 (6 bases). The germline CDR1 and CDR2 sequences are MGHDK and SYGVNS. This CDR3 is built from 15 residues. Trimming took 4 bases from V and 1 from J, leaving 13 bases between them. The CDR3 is CASSGPTGDNYGYTF. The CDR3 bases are TGTGCCAGCAGTGGACCGACAGGCGATAACTATGGCTACACCTTC.

The chain's CDR3 is CSVEDGPGNTIYF. In DNA, the CDR3 is TGCAGCGTTGAAGATGGTCCGGGAAACACCATATATTTT. This sequence joins TRBV29-1 and TRBJ1-3; D not certain. V was cut by 0 bases and J by 4 bases, with 7 bases left in between. Germline V lookup: CDR1 SQVTM, CDR2 ANQGSEA. CDR3 length: 13 residues.

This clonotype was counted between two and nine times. CDR3: CASSLWMGAANSPLHF. The DNA of the CDR3 is TGTGCCAGCAGTTTATGGATGGGGGCTGCGAATTCACCCCTCCACTTT. The chain couples TRBV12-3 or TRBV12-4 to TRBJ1-6; D is possibly TRBD1 (6 bases). The V end lost 2 bases, the J end lost 7 bases, and 15 bases lay between the germline ends. The CDR3 length is 16 residues.

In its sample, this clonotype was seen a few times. CDR3 amino acids: CSVPKGGLANYGYTF. For the CDR3, the DNA is TGCAGCGTTCCCAAGGGGGGCTTAGCTAACTATGGCTACACCTTC. The rearrangement uses TRBV29-1 and TRBJ1-2, with D maybe TRBD1 (6 bases). The germline gives CDR1 SQVTM, CDR2 ANQGSEA. V shed 5 bases and J shed 0 bases, with 16 bases lying between them. CDR3 length equals 15 residues. The full variable domain, in which reference TRBV29-1 and TRBJ1-2 provide the parts outside the CDR3, is SAVISQKPSRDICQRGTSLTIQCQVDSQVTMMFWYRQQPGQSLTLIATANQGSEATYESGFVIDKFPISRPNLTFSTLTVSNMSPEDSSIYLCSVPKGGLANYGYTFGSGTRLTVV.

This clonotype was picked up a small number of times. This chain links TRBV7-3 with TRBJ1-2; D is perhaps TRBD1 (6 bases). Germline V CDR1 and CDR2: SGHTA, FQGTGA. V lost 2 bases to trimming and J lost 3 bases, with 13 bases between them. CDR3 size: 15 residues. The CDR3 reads CASSLSPGGDYGYTF. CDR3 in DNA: TGTGCCAGCAGCTTATCGCCGGGGGGCGACTATGGCTACACCTTC.